Included here is one T cell receptor beta chain sequence, with context. The antigen remains undetermined. This specimen comes from a study of cytomegalovirus exposure and HLA in healthy donors. This CDR3 is built from 14 residues. The V gene's germline CDR1 is LNHDA and CDR2 SQIVND (reference sequence). Trimming removed 1 base from V and 4 bases from J, with 5 bases in between. With 60 Vbeta and 13 Jbeta primers, the PCR was carried out. Produced via immunoSEQ multiplex PCR; TCRdb's table is partial and in-frame only. The table includes over 140,000 clones, almost 85% detected once. Study-wide results and caveats: Earlier findings revealed that most TCR beta V segments proved productive either about 87% or about 30% of the time.

Source material: PBMCs. The V and J genes are TRBV19 and TRBJ1-6; TRBD1 is a possible D gene (5 bases). The TCR was taken from a man aged 25 to 40 in good health and CMV-seropositive. Written as DNA, the CDR3 is TGTGCCAGTAGTATAGGACAGTATAATTCACCCCTCCACTTT. It is translated as CASSIGQYNSPLHF.